This TCR beta chain originates from a study of shared clonotypes between healthy human individuals. The repertoire was sequenced with immunoSEQ multiplex PCR; TCRdb's copy has only in-frame clones and lacks some. The sample lists 760,000 or so clones, about 96% seen once, with roughly 0.23% in the top ten. CDR1 is MGHDK, CDR2 SYGVNS, per germline. V was shortened by 5 bases and J by 0 bases, with 11 bases between the two germline ends. There are 15 residues in the CDR3. CD45RO-negative, CCR7-positively selected cells formed the naive CD8 fraction, excluding terminally differentiated effector memory CD45RA+ cells.

The TCR was taken from a man younger than 45 in good health. This chain uses TRBV25-1 with TRBJ1-3; D perhaps matches TRBD1 (6 bases). Specimen: naive CD8+ T cells sorted from blood. This chain's CDR3 is CASSTSGASGNTIYF. The CDR3 bases are TGTGCCAGCAGTACTTCAGGGGCCTCTGGAAACACCATATATTTT. The full variable domain, in which reference TRBV25-1 and TRBJ1-3 provide the parts outside the CDR3, is EADIYQTPRYLVIGTGKKITLECSQTMGHDKMYWYQQDPGMELHLIHYSYGVNSTEKGDLSSESTVSRIRTEHFPLTLESARPSHTSQYLCASSTSGASGNTIYFGEGSWLTVV.